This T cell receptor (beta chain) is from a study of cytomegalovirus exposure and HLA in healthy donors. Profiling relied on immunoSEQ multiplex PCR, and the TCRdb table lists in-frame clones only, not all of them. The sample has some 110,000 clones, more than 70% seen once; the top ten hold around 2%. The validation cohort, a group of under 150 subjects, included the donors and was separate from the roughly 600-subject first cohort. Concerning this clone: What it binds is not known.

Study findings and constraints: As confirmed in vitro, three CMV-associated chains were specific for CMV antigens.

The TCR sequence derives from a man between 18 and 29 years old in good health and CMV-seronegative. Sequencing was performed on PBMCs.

The CDR3 spells CASSLLTGRTEAFF. CDR3 DNA: TGTGCCAGCAGCTTATTGACAGGGCGGACTGAAGCTTTCTTT. This chain uses TRBV7-9 with TRBJ1-1; 7 nucleotides line up with TRBD1. Germline loops: CDR1 SEHNR, CDR2 FQNEAQ (reference sequence). V shed 2 bases, J shed 5 bases, and the junction held 5 bases outside the gene matches. This CDR3 region has 14 residues.